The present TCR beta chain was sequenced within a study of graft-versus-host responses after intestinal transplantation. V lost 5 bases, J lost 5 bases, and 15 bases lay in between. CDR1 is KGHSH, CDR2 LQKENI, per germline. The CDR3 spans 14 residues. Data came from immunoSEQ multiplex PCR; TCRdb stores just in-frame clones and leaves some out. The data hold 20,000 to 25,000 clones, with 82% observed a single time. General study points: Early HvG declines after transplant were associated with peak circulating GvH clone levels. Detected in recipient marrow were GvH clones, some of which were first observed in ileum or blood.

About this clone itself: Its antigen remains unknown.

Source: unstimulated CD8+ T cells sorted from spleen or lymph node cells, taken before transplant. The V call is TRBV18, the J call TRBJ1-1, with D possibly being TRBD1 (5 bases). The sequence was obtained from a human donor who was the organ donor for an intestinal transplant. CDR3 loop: CASSFREKITEAFF. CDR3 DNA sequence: TGTGCCAGCTCATTCAGGGAAAAGATAACTGAAGCTTTCTTT.